One sample yielded the 2 T cell receptor beta chains listed below, sequenced in a study of post-analysis software for immune sequencing data (dated by TCRdb to the mid-2010s). Study-level results and caveats: Four to six TRBV segments, including TRBV5-6, TRBV5-1 and TRBV20-1, were significantly more frequent in patients than controls.

Library prep was done by PCR. Sequencing relied on an Illumina HiSeq 2500. Unique molecular identifiers were incorporated into TCR beta cDNA libraries to reduce PCR and sequencing biases. Using fastp at Q25 and MiXCR, TCRdb reprocessed the public reads and kept productive beta chains. Identical CDR3 proteins give one entry, which carries the most common genes and DNA. This sample holds about 820,000 distinct CDR3 sequences; 53% were observed only once. The ten top clones hold roughly 4.4% of the sample. Their antigen targets remain unknown. The material sequenced was blood. All receptors derive from a girl under 18 with multiple sclerosis.

The chain employs TRBV4-1 and TRBJ1-4; perhaps TRBD1 as D (5 bases). CDR1 and CDR2 (germline): MGHRA, YSYEKL. The CDR3 covers 17 residues. V was clipped by 0 bases and J by 1 base, with 12 bases between them. DNA for the CDR3: TGCGCCAGCAGCCAAGAGGAGGGGCCCGTAACTAATGAAAAACTGTTTTTT. The encoded protein is CASSQEEGPVTNEKLFF.

There are a few counts of this clonotype. The chain recombines TRBV20-1 with TRBJ1-2; D possibly corresponds to TRBD1 (5 bases). Trimming cost V 3 bases and J 3 bases, with 14 bases left between them. Looked up from germline, CDR1 is DFQATT and CDR2 is SNEGSKA (reference sequence). The CDR3 runs 14 residues. In DNA, the CDR3 is TGCAGTGCTAGTCATGGGACGGCCGACTATGGCTACACCTTC. Protein: CSASHGTADYGYTF.